A selection of T cell receptor beta chains follows, all from one sample in a study of cytomegalovirus exposure and HLA in healthy donors. Clones were sequenced by immunoSEQ multiplex PCR, and TCRdb holds only the in-frame ones, with some missing. The top ten hold less than 4% of the sample, which has 270,000 or so clones, 86% seen once. Sequencing input: PBMCs. These receptors were obtained from a man aged 40-50 years in good health and CMV-seropositive. Each CDR3 is given with its conserved first and last residue. A D gene is named only where the DNA matches it firmly. The listing skips clone size in some rows; elsewhere it reads once, few, many or a size class.

D gene | J gene | V gene | clone size | CDR3 length | CDR3 DNA | CDR3 protein
TRBD1 | TRBJ2-3 | TRBV18 | few | 15 | TGTGCCAGCTCGGGGGACAGGGAGACCACAGATACGCAGTATTTT | CASSGDRETTDTQYF
NA | TRBJ2-2 | TRBV16 | many | 13 | TGTGCCAGCAGCCAACTTTTATCCGGGGAGCTGTTTTTT | CASSQLLSGELFF
TRBD2 | TRBJ2-7 | TRBV5-1 | once | 18 | TGCGCCAGCAGCCCCGGGACTAGCGGGCACTCAAGCTCCTACGAGCAGTACTTC | CASSPGTSGHSSSYEQYF
NA | TRBJ1-3 | TRBV7-9 | NA | 16 | TGTTCCAGCAGCTCGGACAGCAGCTCCTCTGGAAACACCATATATTTT | CSSSSDSSSSGNTIYF
NA | TRBJ1-1 | TRBV7-8 | NA | 15 | TGTGCCAGCAGCTTAGCTGGCAGATCGAACACTGAAGCTTTCTTT | CASSLAGRSNTEAFF
NA | TRBJ2-1 | TRBV19 | NA | 14 | TGTGCCAGCGCGGCGGGGAAGGGCTACAATGAGCAGTTCTTC | CASAAGKGYNEQFF
TRBD1 | TRBJ1-3 | TRBV27 | NA | 14 | TGTGCCAGCAGTTTAAGACAGGGCGGAAACACCATATATTTT | CASSLRQGGNTIYF
NA | TRBJ2-2 | TRBV28 | NA | 13 | TGTGCCAGCAGTCCCCCGGGCACCGGGGAGCTGTTTTTT | CASSPPGTGELFF
NA | TRBJ1-1 | TRBV28 | once | 15 | TGTGCCAGCAGCCTCGTCGGGTCGAGGAACACTGAAGCTTTCTTT | CASSLVGSRNTEAFF
NA | TRBJ2-7 | TRBV7-2 | NA | 14 | TGTGCCAGCAGCTTCAGACAGGCTGCAAACGAGCAGTACTTC | CASSFRQAANEQYF
TRBD2 | TRBJ2-7 | TRBV6-6 | once | 14 | TGTGCCAGCAGTACTAGCGGGAGCTCCCACGAGCAGTACTTC | CASSTSGSSHEQYF
TRBD2 | TRBJ2-3 | TRBV29-1 | NA | 15 | TGCAGCGTTCCGCAAAGGACTAGCGGGAGTGATACGCAGTATTTT | CSVPQRTSGSDTQYF
NA | TRBJ2-5 | TRBV6-5 | NA | 14 | TGTGCCAGCAGTTACTCACGGGTCGGGGAGACCCAGTACTTC | CASSYSRVGETQYF
TRBD2 | TRBJ2-1 | TRBV7-9 | NA | 16 | TGTGCCAGCAGCTTAGTATACGGGAGGGCGTGGAATGAGCAGTTCTTC | CASSLVYGRAWNEQFF
NA | TRBJ2-1 | TRBV19 | NA | 13 | TGTGCCAGTAGTATCGGGTGGTTCAATGAGCAGTTCTTC | CASSIGWFNEQFF
NA | TRBJ1-2 | TRBV7-8 | NA | 13 | TGTGCCAGCAGTCCAGACAGGAACTATGGCTACACCTTC | CASSPDRNYGYTF
TRBD1 | TRBJ2-6 | TRBV28 | NA | 16 | TGTGCCAGCAGCTCCGACAGGGCCTCTGGGGCCAACGTCCTGACTTTC | CASSSDRASGANVLTF
NA | TRBJ2-1 | TRBV19 | NA | 14 | TGTGCCAGTAGTACCGGGATCATCTACAATGAGCAGTTCTTC | CASSTGIIYNEQFF
TRBD2 | TRBJ2-7 | TRBV10-3 | few | 16 | TGTGCCATCAGTCCTACTAGCGGGAGGGCCTTCTACGAGCAGTACTTC | CAISPTSGRAFYEQYF
NA | TRBJ2-1 | TRBV6-5 | NA | 15 | TGTGCCAGCAGCCGTACAGGGTTCGTCCATCACGGGCAGTTCTTC | CASSRTGFVHHGQFF
TRBD1 | TRBJ2-7 | TRBV6-6 | NA | 15 | TGTGCCAGCAGTCATTGGGGACAGGGAGACTACGAGCAGTACTTC | CASSHWGQGDYEQYF
TRBD1 | TRBJ1-1 | TRBV2 | once | 12 | TGTGCCAGCAGGGGGACAGCCACTGAAGCTTTCTTT | CASRGTATEAFF
NA | TRBJ1-3 | TRBV6-1 | few | 15 | TGTGCCAGCAGTGATCCCAGGGCCTCTGGAAACACCATATATTTT | CASSDPRASGNTIYF
TRBD2 | TRBJ2-1 | TRBV5-1 | NA | 16 | TGCGCCAGCAGCTTGCGAGCGGGGGGATCCTACAATGAGCAGTTCTTC | CASSLRAGGSYNEQFF
TRBD1 | TRBJ2-1 | TRBV5-1 | NA | 14 | TGCGCCAGCAGCATACCGCAGGGGGCCGGAGAGCAGTTCTTC | CASSIPQGAGEQFF
TRBD2 | TRBJ2-5 | TRBV4-1 | NA | 16 | TGCGCCAGCAGCCTACAACCGGGACTAGTCACGGAGACCCAGTACTTC | CASSLQPGLVTETQYF
NA | TRBJ2-5 | TRBV5-1 | NA | 15 | TGCGCCAGCAGCTTGGAGGTAGCGGTGCAAGAGACCCAGTACTTC | CASSLEVAVQETQYF